This TCR beta chain was observed in a study of blood T cell repertoires in COVID-19. The overall study: Sites across the United States, Italy and Spain contributed samples from acute and convalescent COVID-19.

Original processing notes: Amplification of reference gene primers provided the estimated nucleated cell counts. Data came from immunoSEQ multiplex PCR; TCRdb stores just in-frame clones and leaves some out. Clonal size and the V and J genes are those of that table, whereas D and trimming came from the DNA. The sample has approximately 160,000 clones, 84% seen once. The germline CDR1 and CDR2 sequences are MNHEY and SVGAGI. CDR3 length equals 15 residues. The V and J ends lost 6 bases and 4 bases, in that order; junction bases with no gene match: 7. This TCR was recovered from a woman aged 80 or over with acute or convalescent COVID-19. The chain employs TRBV6-5 and TRBJ2-7; 12 bases align to TRBD2. Sequenced material: peripheral blood. In DNA, the CDR3 is TGTGCCAGCAGCCCCACCGGACTAGCGGGGTACGAGCAGTACTTC. Residues: CASSPTGLAGYEQYF.